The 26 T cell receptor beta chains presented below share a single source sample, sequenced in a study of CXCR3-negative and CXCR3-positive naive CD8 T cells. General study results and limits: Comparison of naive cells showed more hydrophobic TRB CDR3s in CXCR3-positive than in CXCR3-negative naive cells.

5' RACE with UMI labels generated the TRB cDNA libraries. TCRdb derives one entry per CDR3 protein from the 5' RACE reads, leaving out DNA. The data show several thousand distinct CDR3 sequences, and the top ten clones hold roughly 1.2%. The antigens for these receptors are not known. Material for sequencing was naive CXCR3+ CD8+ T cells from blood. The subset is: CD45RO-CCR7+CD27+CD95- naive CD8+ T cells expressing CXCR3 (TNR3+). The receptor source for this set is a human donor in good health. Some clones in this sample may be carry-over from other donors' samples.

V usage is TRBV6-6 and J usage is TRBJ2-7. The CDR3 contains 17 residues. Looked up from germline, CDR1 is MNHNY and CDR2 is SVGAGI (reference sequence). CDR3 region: CASSYSSTERPTYEQSF.

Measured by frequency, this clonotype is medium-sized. This CDR3 is CASSLGQDFTQYF. V is TRBV5-5 and J is TRBJ2-3; as DNA is missing, the TRBD1 call by TCRdb cannot be tested. Germline CDR1 SGHKS, CDR2 YYEKEE (reference sequence). CDR3 length: 13 residues.

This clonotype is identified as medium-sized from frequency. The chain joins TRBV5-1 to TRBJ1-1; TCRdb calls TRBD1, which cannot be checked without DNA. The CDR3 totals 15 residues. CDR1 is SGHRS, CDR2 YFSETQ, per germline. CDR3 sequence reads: CASSPLGHLNTEAFF.

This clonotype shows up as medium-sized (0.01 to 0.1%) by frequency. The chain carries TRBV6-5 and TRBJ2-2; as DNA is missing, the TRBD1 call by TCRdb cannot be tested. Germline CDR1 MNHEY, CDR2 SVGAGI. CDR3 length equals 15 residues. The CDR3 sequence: CASSSTGGDTGELFF.

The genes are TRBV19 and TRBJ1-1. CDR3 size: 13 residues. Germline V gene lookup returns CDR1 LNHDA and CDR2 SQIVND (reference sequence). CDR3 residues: CASRYQGNTEAFF.

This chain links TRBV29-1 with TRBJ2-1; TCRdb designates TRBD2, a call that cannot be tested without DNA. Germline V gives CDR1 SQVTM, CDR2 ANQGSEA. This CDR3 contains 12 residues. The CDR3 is CSVETSDNEQFF.

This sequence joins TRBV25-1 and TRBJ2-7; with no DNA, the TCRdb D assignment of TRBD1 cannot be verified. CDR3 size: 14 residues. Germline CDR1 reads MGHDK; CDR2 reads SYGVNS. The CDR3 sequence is CASRSGQGAREQYF.

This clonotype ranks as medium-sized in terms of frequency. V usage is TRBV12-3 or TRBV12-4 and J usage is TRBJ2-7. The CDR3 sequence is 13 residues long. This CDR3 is CASSLSASYEQYF.

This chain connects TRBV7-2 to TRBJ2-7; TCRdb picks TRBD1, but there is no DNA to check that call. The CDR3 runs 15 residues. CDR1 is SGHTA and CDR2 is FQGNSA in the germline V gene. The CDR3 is CASSPAGTEYYEQYF. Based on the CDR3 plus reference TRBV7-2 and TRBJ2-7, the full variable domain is GAGVSQSPSNKVTEKGKDVELRCDPISGHTALYWYRQSLGQGLEFLIYFQGNSAPDKSGLPSDRFSAERTGGSVSTLTIQRTQQEDSAVYLCASSPAGTEYYEQYFGPGTRLTVT.

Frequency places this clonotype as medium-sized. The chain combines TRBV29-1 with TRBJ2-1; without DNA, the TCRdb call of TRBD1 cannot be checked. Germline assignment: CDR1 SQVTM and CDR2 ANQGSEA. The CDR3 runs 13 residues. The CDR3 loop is CSVEVRGSNEQFF.

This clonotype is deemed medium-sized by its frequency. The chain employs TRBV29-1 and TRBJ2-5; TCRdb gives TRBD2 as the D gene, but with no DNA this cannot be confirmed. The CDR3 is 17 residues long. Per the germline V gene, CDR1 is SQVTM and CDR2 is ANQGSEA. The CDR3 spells CSVEDETSGRIQETQYF.

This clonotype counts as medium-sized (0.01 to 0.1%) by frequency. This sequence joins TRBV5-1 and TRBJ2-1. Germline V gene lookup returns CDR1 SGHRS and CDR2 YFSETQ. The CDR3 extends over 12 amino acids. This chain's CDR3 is CASSLTGNEQFF.

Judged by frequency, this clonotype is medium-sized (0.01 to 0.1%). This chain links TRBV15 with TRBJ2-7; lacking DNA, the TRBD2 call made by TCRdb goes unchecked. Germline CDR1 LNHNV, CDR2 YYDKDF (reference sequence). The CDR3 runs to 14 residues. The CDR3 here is CATSSSGISYEQYF. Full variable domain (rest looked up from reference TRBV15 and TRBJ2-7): DAMVIQNPRYQVTQFGKPVTLSCSQTLNHNVMYWYQQKSSQAPKLLFHYYDKDFNNEADTPDNFQSRRPNTSFCFLDIRSPGLGDTAMYLCATSSSGISYEQYFGPGTRLTVT.

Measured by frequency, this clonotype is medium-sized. CDR3 sequence reads: CASSLARGESDTEAFF. V and J are TRBV5-1 and TRBJ1-1. The CDR3 totals 16 residues. CDR1 and CDR2 from the germline V gene are SGHRS and YFSETQ.

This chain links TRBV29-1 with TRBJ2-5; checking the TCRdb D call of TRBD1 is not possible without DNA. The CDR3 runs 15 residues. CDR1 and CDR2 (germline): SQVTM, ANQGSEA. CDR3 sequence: CSAKPGQGWGETQYF.

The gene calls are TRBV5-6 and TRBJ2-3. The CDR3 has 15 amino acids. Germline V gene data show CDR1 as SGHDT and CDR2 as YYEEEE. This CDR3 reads CASSLALSSTDTQYF.

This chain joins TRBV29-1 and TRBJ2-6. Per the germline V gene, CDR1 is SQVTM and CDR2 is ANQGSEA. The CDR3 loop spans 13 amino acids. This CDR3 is CSVESAGANVLTF.

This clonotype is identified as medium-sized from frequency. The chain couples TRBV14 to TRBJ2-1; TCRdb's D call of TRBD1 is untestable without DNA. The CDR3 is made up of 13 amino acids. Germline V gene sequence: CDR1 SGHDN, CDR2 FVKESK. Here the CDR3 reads CASTDDRLREQFF.

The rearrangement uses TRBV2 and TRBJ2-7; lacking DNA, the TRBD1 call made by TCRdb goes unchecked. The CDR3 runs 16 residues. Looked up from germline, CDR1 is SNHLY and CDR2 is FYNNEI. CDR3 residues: CASSEEGGAVIYEQYF. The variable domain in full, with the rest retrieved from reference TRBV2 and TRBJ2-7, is EPEVTQTPSHQVTQMGQEVILRCVPISNHLYFYWYRQILGQKVEFLVSFYNNEISEKSEIFDDQFSVERPDGSNFTLKIRSTKLEDSAMYFCASSEEGGAVIYEQYFGPGTRLTVT.

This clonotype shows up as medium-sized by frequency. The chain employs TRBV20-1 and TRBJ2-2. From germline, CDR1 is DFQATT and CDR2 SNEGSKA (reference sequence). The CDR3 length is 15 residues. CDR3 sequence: CSAAPRDPNTGELFF.

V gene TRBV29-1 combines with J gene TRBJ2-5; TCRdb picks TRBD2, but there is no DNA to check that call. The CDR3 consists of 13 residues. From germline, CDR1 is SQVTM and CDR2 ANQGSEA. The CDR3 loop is CSVEEREGETQYF.

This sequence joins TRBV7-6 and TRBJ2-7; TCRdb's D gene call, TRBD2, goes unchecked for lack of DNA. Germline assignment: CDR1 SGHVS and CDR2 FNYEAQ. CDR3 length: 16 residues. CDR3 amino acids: CASSPGTSAISYEQYF.

The CDR3 spells CASSFGREKETQYF. The chain uses TRBV28 and TRBJ2-5; the TCRdb D gene call, TRBD2, has no DNA to confirm it. The germline V gene has CDR1 MDHEN and CDR2 SYDVKM. The CDR3 loop spans 14 amino acids. The full variable domain, with the rest looked up from reference TRBV28 and TRBJ2-5, is DVKVTQSSRYLVKRTGEKVFLECVQDMDHENMFWYRQDPGLGLRLIYFSYDVKMKEKGDIPEGYSVSREKKERFSLILESASTNQTSMYLCASSFGREKETQYFGPGTRLLVL.

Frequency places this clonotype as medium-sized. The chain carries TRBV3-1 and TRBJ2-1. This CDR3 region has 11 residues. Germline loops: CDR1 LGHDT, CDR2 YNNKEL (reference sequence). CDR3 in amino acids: CASSQEAVQFF.

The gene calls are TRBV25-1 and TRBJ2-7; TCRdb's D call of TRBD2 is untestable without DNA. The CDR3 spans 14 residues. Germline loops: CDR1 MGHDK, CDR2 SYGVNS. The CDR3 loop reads CASSAGTSGYEQYF.

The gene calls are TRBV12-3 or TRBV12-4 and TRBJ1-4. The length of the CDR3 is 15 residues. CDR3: CASSLSGLTNEKLFF.